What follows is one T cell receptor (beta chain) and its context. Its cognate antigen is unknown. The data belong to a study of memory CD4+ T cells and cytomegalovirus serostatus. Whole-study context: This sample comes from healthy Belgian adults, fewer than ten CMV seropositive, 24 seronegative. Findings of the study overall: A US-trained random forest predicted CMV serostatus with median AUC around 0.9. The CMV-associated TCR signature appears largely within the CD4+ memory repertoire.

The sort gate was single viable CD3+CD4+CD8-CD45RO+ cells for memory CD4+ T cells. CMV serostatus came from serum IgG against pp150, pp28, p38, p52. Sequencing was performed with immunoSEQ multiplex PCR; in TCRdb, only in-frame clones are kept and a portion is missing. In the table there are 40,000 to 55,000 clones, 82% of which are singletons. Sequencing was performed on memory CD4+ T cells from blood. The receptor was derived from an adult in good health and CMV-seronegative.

CDR3 coding DNA: TGTGCCAGCTATCTGCTGTTGGGGGCCACTGAAGCTTTCTTT. This translates into CASYLLLGATEAFF. The chain is built from TRBV2 and TRBJ1-1; TRBD1 is a possible D gene (6 bases). Trimming cost V 8 bases and J 4 bases, with 17 bases left between them. The CDR3 contains 14 residues. CDR1 is SNHLY and CDR2 is FYNNEI in the germline V gene.